The 14 T cell receptor beta chains given below trace back to one sample, sequenced in a study of T cells in localized non-small cell lung cancer. The assay was immunoSEQ multiplex PCR, and TCRdb's table has in-frame clones only and misses some. The table records over 4,500 clones, 75% to 90% of them present only once. The sample in question was PBMCs, obtained before any cancer treatment. Receptors were obtained from a woman aged 35-75 years with stage II lung adenocarcinoma.

The V and J genes are TRBV2 and TRBJ2-5, with a tentative D call TRBD2 (5 bases). The CDR3 is 14 residues long. The germline V gene encodes CDR1 SNHLY and CDR2 FYNNEI. Trimming took 6 bases from V and 2 from J, leaving 13 bases between them. For the CDR3, the DNA is TGTGCCAGCAGCCCGGGAATACCACAAGAGACCCAGTACTTC. This codes for CASSPGIPQETQYF.

The V gene is TRBV19, the J gene TRBJ2-2; 8 positions match TRBD1. V was pared by 7 bases and J by 5 bases, with 9 bases of the junction left unmatched. The CDR3 is 15 amino acids. In germline, CDR1 is LNHDA, CDR2 SQIVND (reference sequence). The CDR3 DNA reads as TGTGCCAGTAAAACGACAGGGGTAGTGACCGGGGAGCTGTTTTTT. Translating it yields CASKTTGVVTGELFF.

Concerning this clone: At one of its ends the junction is not consistent with the germline gene, which may arise from a read error. This chain uses TRBV7-7 with TRBJ2-1, with D possibly matching TRBD1 (6 bases). The CDR3 runs 15 residues. Germline V lookup: CDR1 SSHAT, CDR2 FNYEAQ (reference sequence). The CDR3 DNA reads as TGTGCTAGCAGCTTAGGCGTGCAGGGGTTAAGTGAGCAGTTCTTC. It translates to CASSLGVQGLSEQFF.

This rearrangement joins TRBV7-6 to TRBJ2-7; TRBD1 agrees at 8 bases. With 0 bases clipped from V and 5 bases from J, the junction kept 6 bases outside the gene matches. Germline V gene sequence: CDR1 SGHVS, CDR2 FNYEAQ. The length of the CDR3 is 15 residues. The DNA for the CDR3 is TGTGCCAGCAGCTTAGCCGGGACAGGAGTTGACGAGCAGTACTTC. This gives the protein CASSLAGTGVDEQYF.

V is TRBV19 and J is TRBJ2-7; TRBD2 matches 11 bases. J gave up 4 bases and V 5 bases, and 10 bases lay outside the gene matches. CDR1 and CDR2 (germline): LNHDA, SQIVND (reference sequence). This CDR3 has 16 residues. DNA for the CDR3: TGTGCCAGTAGTTCGCCTAGCGGGAGGCAAAAGTACGAGCAGTACTTC. This sequence encodes CASSSPSGRQKYEQYF. The whole variable domain, remainder taken from reference TRBV19 and TRBJ2-7, is DGGITQSPKYLFRKEGQNVTLSCEQNLNHDAMYWYRQDPGQGLRLIYYSQIVNDFQKGDIAEGYSVSREKKESFPLTVTSAQKNPTAFYLCASSSPSGRQKYEQYFGPGTRLTVT.

The genes are TRBV11-3 and TRBJ2-1; a weak D match, TRBD2 (6 bases). The CDR3 runs to 15 residues. Trimming stripped 2 bases from V and 9 bases from J, with 17 bases between. Germline-derived CDR1 and CDR2 are SGHNT and YENEEA. CDR3 sequence reads: CASSLSGEAPGEQFF. CDR3 nucleotides: TGTGCCAGCAGCTTATCGGGGGAGGCCCCTGGTGAGCAGTTCTTC.

The V gene is TRBV19, the J gene TRBJ2-1; 9 bases match TRBD1. The germline CDR1 and CDR2 sequences are LNHDA and SQIVND (reference sequence). After removal of 3 bases from V and 7 bases from J, the junction contained 13 bases not matched to a gene. The CDR3 extends over 17 amino acids. In nucleotides, the CDR3 is TGTGCCAGTAGTATGGGGTTACAGGGGGCGCGGGGGAATGAGCAGTTCTTC. It specifies CASSMGLQGARGNEQFF.

The J gene is TRBJ1-5, the V gene TRBV7-8, with 8 bases that match TRBD1. Losses at the gene ends were 5 bases for V and 4 bases for J; bases not matched to a gene: 7. CDR1 is SGHVS and CDR2 is FQNEAQ in the germline V gene. The length of the CDR3 is 15 residues. CDR3 bases: TGTGCCAGCAGCGAACAGGGGGGTGGAAATCAGCCCCAGCATTTT. Protein product: CASSEQGGGNQPQHF.

V gene TRBV28 combines with J gene TRBJ1-5; 8 bases agree with TRBD1. The CDR3 runs 17 residues. V lost 4 bases to trimming and J lost 7 bases; unmatched junction nucleotides: 15. The germline V gene encodes CDR1 MDHEN and CDR2 SYDVKM. CDR3 amino acids: CASSSLGTGGGRQPQHF. The CDR3 DNA is TGTGCCAGCAGTTCCCTGGGGACAGGAGGAGGTCGACAGCCCCAGCATTTT.

By proportion, this clone is large (0.1 to 1%). The rearrangement uses TRBV4-1 and TRBJ1-2; no clear D gene. Germline CDR1 reads MGHRA; CDR2 reads YSYEKL. Trimming stripped 3 bases from V and 8 bases from J, with 19 bases between. This CDR3 has 15 residues. CDR3 bases: TGCGCCAGCAGCCAGGAGGGATCTGGGGAAGTGGGCTACACCTTC. It codes for CASSQEGSGEVGYTF.

As to this clone: At one boundary the junction diverges from the germline segment, which might be a read error. The chain uses TRBV29-1 and TRBJ1-1, with D perhaps matching TRBD1 (5 bases). The germline V gene encodes CDR1 SQVTM and CDR2 ANQGSEA. The CDR3 is 12 residues long. Here the CDR3 reads CSVGQMNIEAFF. CDR3 nucleotides: TGCAGCGTAGGACAAATGAACATTGAAGCTTTCTTT.

CDR3 amino acids: CASTPSGSSYNEQFF. For the CDR3, the DNA is TGTGCCAGCACCCCTAGCGGGAGCTCCTACAATGAGCAGTTCTTC. The chain joins TRBV7-2 to TRBJ2-1, with 10 bases that match TRBD2. CDR3 length: 15 amino acids. Trimming at V came to 7 bases and at J to 0 bases, leaving 3 bases not matched to a gene. From germline, CDR1 is SGHTA and CDR2 FQGNSA.

This clone showed up just a few times. The rearrangement joins TRBV5-1 to TRBJ2-7, with D perhaps matching TRBD2 (7 bases). The CDR3 consists of 14 residues. Germline lookup yields CDR1 SGHRS and CDR2 YFSETQ. V dropped 3 bases and J dropped 2 bases, with 12 bases sitting between them. The CDR3 DNA is TGCGCCAGCAGCTCAAGGGGGGGGACCTACGAGCAGTACTTC. Protein sequence: CASSSRGGTYEQYF. Full variable domain (missing parts from reference TRBV5-1 and TRBJ2-7): KAGVTQTPRYLIKTRGQQVTLSCSPISGHRSVSWYQQTPGQGLQFLFEYFSETQRNKGNFPGRFSGRQFSNSRSEMNVSTLELGDSALYLCASSSRGGTYEQYFGPGTRLTVT.

The rearrangement joins TRBV4-1 to TRBJ1-2; D perhaps matches TRBD1 (5 bases). This CDR3 is built from 17 residues. V lost 3 bases and J lost 7, with 24 bases in between. Germline V gene data show CDR1 as MGHRA and CDR2 as YSYEKL. DNA for the CDR3: TGCGCCAGCAGCCATGTGGTGGGTGGGGGAGGGTTAGGTGGCTACACCTTC. Residues: CASSHVVGGGGLGGYTF.